Listed here is a single TCR beta chain. What it binds is not known. This entry belongs to a study of blood T cells in healthy people across ages. Individuals who donated were healthy Caucasians from Russia aged about 6 to 100. With a J-beta primer mix and a sample-barcoded 5' primer, a second PCR ran 7 to 11 cycles. A 12-random-nucleotide template-switch adaptor tagged each cDNA molecule. TCRdb re-analysed the 5' RACE reads in MiXCR, keeping a single row per CDR3 protein. The profile covers around 800,000 distinct CDR3 sequences, with about half appearing a single time and 18% taken by the ten largest. Findings of the study overall: Expanded clonotype shifts may have been confounded, as the donors had an unknown CMV status.

Material for sequencing was blood. This receptor was taken from a man older than 75 in good health.

CDR3: CASSRQGVVGNTIYF. The CDR3 bases are TGTGCCAGCAGCCGCCAGGGGGTGGTTGGAAACACCATATATTTT. The V and J genes are TRBV14 and TRBJ1-3, with 7 bases fitting TRBD1. The CDR3 has 15 amino acids. Trimming took 4 bases from V and 3 from J; bases not matched to a gene: 6. Germline CDR1 is SGHDN and CDR2 is FVKESK.